The source of this TCR beta chain is a study of a mutant IDH1 vaccine in newly diagnosed glioma (dated by TCRdb to the early 2020s). With regard to the full study: Across visits V03 through V10, patients got a total of eight vaccinations, given in weeks 1, 3, 5, 7, 11, 15, 19 and 23. Vaccination started 4-6 weeks after radiotherapy alone, or was given together with temozolomide cycles in the groups whose treatment included chemotherapy. Of the roughly 30 treated patients, approximately 62% were male and approximately 38% were female, and the mean age was approximately 39 years. Before enrollment, most patients had been given radiochemotherapy with temozolomide as standard therapy, while the rest had received either radiotherapy alone or temozolomide alone. Peripheral blood was collected at six visits: V03 (baseline), V05, V07, V10, V12 and V13. Longitudinal TCRB deep sequencing was performed for some 25 treated patients wherever samples were available for exploratory analyses. Paper-wide results and their limitations: Vaccine-induced immune responses across multiple MHC alleles were detected in 93.3% of patients. According to the authors, sample limitations meant that analyses of patient blood samples could not be reproduced. Changes in the top peripheral T cell clonotypes picked up by TCRB sequencing did not appear to be linked to pseudoprogression. PBMC samples for TCRB deep sequencing were selected based on availability.

This clone appeared a single time. No antigen is known for it. It has no much larger one-base neighbor in the sample; base qualities were not kept. The library was built by means of the immunoSEQ multiplex PCR assay. Rearranged TCR beta chain sequences were amplified with the hsTCRB Kit following the manufacturer's protocol. TCRB libraries were sequenced on an Illumina MiSeq. The original pipeline was this. Demultiplexing, trimming and gene mapping were performed with the kit vendor's proprietary platform. Held by TCRdb, this immuneACCESS table contains in-frame sequences only and omits some clones. Under half of the omission traces to an unresolved V gene where checked; the cause of the rest is unknown. D and trimming come from the DNA, and the V and J calls and clone size come from that table. Present in this sample are fewer than 150,000 clones, roughly 90% of which were seen just once. In total, the top ten clones hold 0.6% to 0.75% of the sample.

The time point label here, explained by the study, means: week 11, during vaccination. Every vaccine dose consisted of 300 ug of a 20-mer mutant IDH1 peptide in Montanide, administered subcutaneously together with topical imiquimod. The donors had newly diagnosed IDH1-mutant astrocytomas of WHO grade 3 or 4 that showed loss of nuclear ATRX. The samples were drawn from NOA16, a multicentre, single-arm, open-label phase I trial in Germany that tested a mutant IDH1 peptide vaccine in humans for the first time. Genomic DNA for TCRB sequencing was isolated from EDTA blood with the DNeasy Blood and Tissue Kit. The specimen was PBMCs, collected from a glioma patient whose treatment included an IDH1 peptide vaccine. The clonotype comes from a woman aged 50 to 60 with glioma.

CDR3 reads: CATSGPLTGTYEQYF. The DNA sequence reads TGTGCCACCAGCGGACCTTTGACAGGGACCTACGAGCAGTACTTC. This receptor chain uses TRBV15 and TRBJ2-7; 7 bases in between match TRBD1. After removal of 5 bases from V and 2 bases from J, the junction retains 9 bases not matched to a gene. The CDR3 measures 15 amino acids from cysteine to phenylalanine. CDR3 DNA only is kept here, 45 bases in frame from base 1. CDR1 LNHNV and CDR2 YYDKDF are derived from the germline V gene (reference sequence).